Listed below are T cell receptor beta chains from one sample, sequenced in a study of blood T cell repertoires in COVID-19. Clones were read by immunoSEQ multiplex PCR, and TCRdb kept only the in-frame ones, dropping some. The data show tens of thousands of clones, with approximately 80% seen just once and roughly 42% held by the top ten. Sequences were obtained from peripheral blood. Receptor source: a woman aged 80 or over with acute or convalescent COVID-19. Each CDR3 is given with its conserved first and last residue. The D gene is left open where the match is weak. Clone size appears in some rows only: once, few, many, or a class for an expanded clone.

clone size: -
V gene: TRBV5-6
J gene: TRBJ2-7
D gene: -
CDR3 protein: CASSSVGLASEQYF
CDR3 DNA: TGTGCCAGCAGCTCCGTGGGCCTTGCCTCCGAGCAGTACTTC

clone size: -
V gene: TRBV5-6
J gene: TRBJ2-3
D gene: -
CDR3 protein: CASSSPSTDTQYF
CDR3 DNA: TGTGCCAGCAGCTCCCCTAGCACAGATACGCAGTATTTT

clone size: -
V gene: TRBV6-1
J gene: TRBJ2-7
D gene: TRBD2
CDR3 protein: CASSVLLAGGPPYEQYF
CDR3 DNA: TGTGCCAGCAGTGTTTTACTAGCGGGAGGGCCACCCTACGAGCAGTACTTC

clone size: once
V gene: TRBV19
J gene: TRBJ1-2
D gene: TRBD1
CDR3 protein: CASTSTGGTGYTF
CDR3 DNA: TGTGCCAGTACCTCGACAGGGGGGACTGGCTACACCTTC

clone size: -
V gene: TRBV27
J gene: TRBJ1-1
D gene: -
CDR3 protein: CASSSQPPVSTEAFF
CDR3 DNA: TGTGCCAGCAGCTCACAGCCCCCGGTGAGCACTGAAGCTTTCTTT

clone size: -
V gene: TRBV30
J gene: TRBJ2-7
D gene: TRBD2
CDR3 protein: CAWTRTAGGEQYF
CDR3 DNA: TGTGCCTGGACGAGGACGGCGGGGGGCGAGCAGTACTTC

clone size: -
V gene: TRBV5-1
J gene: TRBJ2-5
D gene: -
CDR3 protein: CASSLTGYQETQYF
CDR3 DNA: TGCGCCAGCAGCTTAACAGGGTACCAAGAGACCCAGTACTTC

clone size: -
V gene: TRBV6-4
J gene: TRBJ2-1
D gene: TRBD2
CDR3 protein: CASSDSSSGRGNEQFF
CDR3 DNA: TGTGCCAGCAGTGACTCGTCTAGCGGGAGAGGCAATGAGCAGTTCTTC

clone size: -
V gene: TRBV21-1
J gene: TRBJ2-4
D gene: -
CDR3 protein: CATGKSKNIQYF
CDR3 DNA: TGTGCCACGGGGAAGTCCAAAAACATTCAGTACTTC

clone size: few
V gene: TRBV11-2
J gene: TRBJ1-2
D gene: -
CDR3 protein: CASSLDRPGSGYTF
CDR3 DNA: TGTGCCAGCAGCTTAGATAGGCCAGGAAGTGGCTACACCTTC

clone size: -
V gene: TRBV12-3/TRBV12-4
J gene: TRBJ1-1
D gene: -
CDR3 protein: CASSPSGNTEAFF
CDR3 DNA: TGTGCCAGCAGCCCCTCAGGGAACACTGAAGCTTTCTTT

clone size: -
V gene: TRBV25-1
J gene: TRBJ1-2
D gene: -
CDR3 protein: CASSGKGGGYTF
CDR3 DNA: TGTGCCAGCAGTGGGAAGGGAGGAGGCTACACCTTC

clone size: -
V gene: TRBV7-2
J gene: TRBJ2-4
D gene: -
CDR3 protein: CASSLVRNIQYF
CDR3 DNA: TGTGCCAGCAGCTTAGTGAGAAACATTCAGTACTTC

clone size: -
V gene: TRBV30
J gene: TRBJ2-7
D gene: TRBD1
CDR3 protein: CAYTGTGDYEQYF
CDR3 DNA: TGTGCCTATACCGGGACAGGGGACTACGAGCAGTACTTC

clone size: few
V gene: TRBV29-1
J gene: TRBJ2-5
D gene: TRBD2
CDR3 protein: CSVLWGGGETQYF
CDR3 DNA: TGCAGCGTTTTGTGGGGCGGGGGAGAGACCCAGTACTTC

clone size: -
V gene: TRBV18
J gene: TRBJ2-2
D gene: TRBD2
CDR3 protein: CASSPPTGGTGELFF
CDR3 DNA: TGTGCCAGCTCACCACCGACGGGGGGAACCGGGGAGCTGTTTTTT

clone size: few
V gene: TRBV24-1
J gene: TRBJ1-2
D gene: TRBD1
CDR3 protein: CATSDSRTGEAYGYTF
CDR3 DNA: TGTGCCACCAGTGACAGTCGGACAGGGGAGGCCTATGGCTACACCTTC

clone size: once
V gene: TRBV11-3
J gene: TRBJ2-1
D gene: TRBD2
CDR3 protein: CASGGAYNEQFF
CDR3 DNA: TGTGCCAGCGGGGGGGCCTACAATGAGCAGTTCTTC

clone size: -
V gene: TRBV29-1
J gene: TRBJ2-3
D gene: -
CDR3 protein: CSAGTDTQYF
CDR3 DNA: TGCAGCGCCGGCACAGATACGCAGTATTTT

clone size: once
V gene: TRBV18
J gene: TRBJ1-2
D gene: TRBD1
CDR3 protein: CASSPRTGDGYTF
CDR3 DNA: TGTGCCAGCTCACCAAGGACAGGGGACGGCTACACCTTC

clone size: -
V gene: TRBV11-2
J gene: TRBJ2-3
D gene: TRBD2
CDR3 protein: CASSLLPTTSSGGDTQYF
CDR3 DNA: TGTGCCAGCAGCTTGCTTCCGACGACGTCTAGCGGGGGTGATACGCAGTATTTT

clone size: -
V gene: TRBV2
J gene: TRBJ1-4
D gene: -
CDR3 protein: CASSELREINEKLFF
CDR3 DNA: TGTGCCAGCAGTGAACTAAGAGAGATTAATGAAAAACTGTTTTTT

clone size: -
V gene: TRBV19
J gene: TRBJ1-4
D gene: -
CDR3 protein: CASGTTAGEKLFF
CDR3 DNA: TGTGCCAGTGGAACGACTGCCGGGGAAAAACTGTTTTTT

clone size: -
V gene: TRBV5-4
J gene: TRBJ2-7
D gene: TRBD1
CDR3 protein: CASSSGTGTYEQYF
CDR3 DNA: TGTGCCAGCAGCTCCGGGACAGGGACCTACGAGCAGTACTTC

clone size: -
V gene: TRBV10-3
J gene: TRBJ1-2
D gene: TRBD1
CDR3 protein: CAISESTGGFYGYTF
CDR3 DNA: TGTGCCATCAGTGAGTCGACAGGGGGCTTCTATGGCTACACCTTC

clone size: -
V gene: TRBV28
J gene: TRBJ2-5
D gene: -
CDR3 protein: CASSFDFQETQYF
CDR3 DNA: TGTGCCAGCAGTTTCGACTTCCAAGAGACCCAGTACTTC

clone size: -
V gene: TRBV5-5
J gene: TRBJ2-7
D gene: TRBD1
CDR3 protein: CASSTIAGTGLYEQYF
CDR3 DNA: TGTGCCAGCAGCACCATAGCCGGGACAGGGTTGTACGAGCAGTACTTC

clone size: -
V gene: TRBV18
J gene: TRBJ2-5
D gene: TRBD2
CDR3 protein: CASSPGLAGAETQYF
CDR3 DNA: TGTGCCAGCTCACCCGGACTAGCGGGGGCAGAGACCCAGTACTTC

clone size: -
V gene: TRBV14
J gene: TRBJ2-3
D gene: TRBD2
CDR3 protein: CASSARLAGEKSTQYF
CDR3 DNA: TGTGCCAGCAGCGCGAGACTAGCGGGGGAGAAGAGTACGCAGTATTTT

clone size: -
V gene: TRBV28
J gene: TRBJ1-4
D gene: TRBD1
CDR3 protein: CASSLEGQGEKLFF
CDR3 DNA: TGTGCCAGCAGTTTAGAGGGACAGGGTGAAAAACTGTTTTTT

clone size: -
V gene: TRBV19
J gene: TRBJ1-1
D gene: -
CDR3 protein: CASSIDGIPTAVAFF
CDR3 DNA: TGTGCCAGTAGTATAGATGGAATACCGACAGCCGTCGCTTTCTTT

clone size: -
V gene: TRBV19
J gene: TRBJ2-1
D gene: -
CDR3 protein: CASSSGRSSYNEQFF
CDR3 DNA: TGTGCCAGTTCCTCTGGGAGGAGCTCCTACAATGAGCAGTTCTTC

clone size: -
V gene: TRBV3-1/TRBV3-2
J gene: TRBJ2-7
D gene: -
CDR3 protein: CASSPTGAYEQYF
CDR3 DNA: TGTGCCAGCAGTCCGACAGGAGCCTACGAGCAGTACTTC

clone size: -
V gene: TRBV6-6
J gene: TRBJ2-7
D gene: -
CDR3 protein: CASSYSAGGYEQYF
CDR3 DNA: TGTGCCAGCAGTTACTCGGCAGGGGGGTACGAGCAGTACTTC

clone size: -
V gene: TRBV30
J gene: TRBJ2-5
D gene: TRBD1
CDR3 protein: CAWNLNRGETQYF
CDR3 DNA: TGTGCCTGGAACTTAAACAGGGGGGAGACCCAGTACTTC

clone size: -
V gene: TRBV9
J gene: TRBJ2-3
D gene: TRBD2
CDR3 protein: CASSGSPGLAGGNTQYF
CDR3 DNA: TGTGCCAGCAGCGGGAGTCCGGGACTAGCGGGAGGGAATACGCAGTATTTT

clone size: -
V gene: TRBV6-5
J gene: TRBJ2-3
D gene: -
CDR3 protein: CASTPPGTDTQYF
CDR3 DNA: TGTGCCAGCACCCCCCCCGGGACAGATACGCAGTATTTT

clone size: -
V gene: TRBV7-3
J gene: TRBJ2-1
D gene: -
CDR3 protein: CASSSDRSRGNEQFF
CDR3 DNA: TGTGCCAGCAGCTCAGACAGGAGTAGGGGCAATGAGCAGTTCTTC

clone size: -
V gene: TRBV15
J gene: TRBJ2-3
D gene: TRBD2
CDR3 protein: CATSREIAGSLTDTQYF
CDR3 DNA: TGTGCCACCAGCAGAGAGATAGCGGGGTCCCTCACAGATACGCAGTATTTT

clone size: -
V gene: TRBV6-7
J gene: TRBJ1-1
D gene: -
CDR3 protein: CASTQRTEAFF
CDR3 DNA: TGTGCCAGCACCCAGCGCACTGAAGCTTTCTTT

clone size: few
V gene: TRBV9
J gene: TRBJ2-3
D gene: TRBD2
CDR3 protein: CASSLRTSGGYTDTQYF
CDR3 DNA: TGTGCCAGCAGCCTCCGGACTAGCGGGGGGTACACAGATACGCAGTATTTT

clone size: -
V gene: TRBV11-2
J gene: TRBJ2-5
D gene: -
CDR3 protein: CASSLDPTGPRGTQYF
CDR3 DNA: TGTGCCAGCAGCTTAGATCCGACAGGCCCTCGGGGGACCCAGTACTTC

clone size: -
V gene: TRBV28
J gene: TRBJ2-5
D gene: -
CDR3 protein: CASSPSGGEQETQYF
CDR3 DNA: TGTGCCAGCAGTCCCTCCGGGGGAGAGCAAGAGACCCAGTACTTC

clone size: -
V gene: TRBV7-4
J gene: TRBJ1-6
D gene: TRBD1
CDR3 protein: CASSFRNKDRGHFEMNSPLHF
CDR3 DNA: TGTGCCAGCAGCTTTCGTAATAAGGACAGGGGGCATTTTGAGATGAATTCACCCCTCCACTTT

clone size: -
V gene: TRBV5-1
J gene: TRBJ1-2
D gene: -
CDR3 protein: CASRWRDQINYGYTF
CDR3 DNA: TGCGCCAGCAGGTGGAGGGATCAGATTAACTATGGCTACACCTTC